This T cell receptor beta chain comes out of a study of blood T cell repertoires in COVID-19. Data came from immunoSEQ multiplex PCR; TCRdb stores just in-frame clones and leaves some out. This sample has some 400,000 clones, with about 89% found just once. The V gene end was trimmed by 3 bases and the J gene end by 7 bases; junction bases not matched to a gene: 13. Germline lookup yields CDR1 GTSNPN and CDR2 SVGIG (reference sequence). The CDR3 sequence is 15 residues long. This receptor was identified in a woman between 40 and 50 years old who had been exposed to COVID-19. The sequenced sample consisted of PBMCs or T cells enriched from blood (not recorded which). The chain recombines TRBV30 with TRBJ2-7; the match to TRBD1 covers 9 bases. CDR3 protein: CAWSLPGQGSWEQYF. The CDR3, as DNA: TGTGCCTGGAGCTTGCCGGGACAGGGCTCCTGGGAGCAGTACTTC.